These 16 T cell receptor beta chains were sequenced from one sample in a study of control samples from healthy donors and cancer patients. Only in-frame clones appear in the TCRdb table, and some are missing; sequencing was by immunoSEQ multiplex PCR. Of about 110,000 clones listed, approximately 90% are singletons. The sequencing input was blood. The receptors here all came from a human donor in good health. The donor label of this sample is uncertain.

The CDR3: CASSLAGGQADTQYF. The DNA for the CDR3 is TGTGCCAGCAGTTTAGCGGGGGGGCAAGCAGATACGCAGTATTTT. The V call is TRBV27, the J call TRBJ2-3; 9 bases are shared with TRBD2. From germline, CDR1 is MNHEY and CDR2 SMNVEV (reference sequence). V was clipped by 2 bases and J by 4 bases; unmatched bases: 4. The CDR3 is 15 amino acids.

V and J are TRBV18 and TRBJ1-4; D perhaps matches TRBD1 (5 bases). Deletions cut 0 bases from V and 8 bases from J, with 13 bases between. This CDR3 has 15 residues. Germline V gives CDR1 KGHSH, CDR2 LQKENI. CDR3 sequence: CASSPPGTEVEKLFF. CDR3 coding DNA: TGTGCCAGCTCACCACCCGGGACGGAGGTCGAAAAACTGTTTTTT. Supplemented by reference TRBV18 and TRBJ1-4, the full variable domain reads NAGVMQNPRHLVRRRGQEARLRCSPMKGHSHVYWYRQLPEEGLKFMVYLQKENIIDESGMPKERFSAEFPKEGPSILRIQQVVRGDSAAYFCASSPPGTEVEKLFFGSGTQLSVL.

The rearrangement uses TRBV10-3 and TRBJ1-2; 11 positions match TRBD1. V was pared by 8 bases and J by 4 bases, with 6 bases of the junction left unmatched. Germline V lookup: CDR1 ENHRY, CDR2 SYGVKD. The CDR3 has 14 amino acids. CDR3 coding DNA: TGTGCCATCCGGGGACAGGGGGTCGGCTATGGCTACACCTTC. It specifies CAIRGQGVGYGYTF.

The rearrangement joins TRBV6-5 to TRBJ2-3, with a possible D match to TRBD2 (7 bases). The germline V gene has CDR1 MNHEY and CDR2 SVGAGI. The CDR3 totals 16 residues. Trimming cost V 2 bases and J 5 bases, with 17 bases left between them. CDR3 amino acids: CASSYTPSGGQDTQYF. DNA for the CDR3: TGTGCCAGCAGTTACACACCCTCGGGGGGACAAGATACGCAGTATTTT.

The CDR3 DNA follows: TGTGCCAGCAGTGAAGCGCGCACCGGGGAGCTGTTTTTT. It encodes CASSEARTGELFF. J is TRBJ2-2 and V is TRBV2; D not certain. Per the germline V gene, CDR1 is SNHLY and CDR2 is FYNNEI. The CDR3 spans 13 residues. Trimming pared 0 bases from V and 4 bases from J, leaving 3 bases between. The full variable domain, with the rest looked up from reference TRBV2 and TRBJ2-2, is EPEVTQTPSHQVTQMGQEVILRCVPISNHLYFYWYRQILGQKVEFLVSFYNNEISEKSEIFDDQFSVERPDGSNFTLKIRSTKLEDSAMYFCASSEARTGELFFGEGSRLTVL.

The chain uses TRBV30 and TRBJ1-1, with TRBD1 identical over 8 bases. Trimming removed 8 bases from V and 1 base from J; junction bases left unmatched: 12. The CDR3 contains 15 residues. The germline gives CDR1 GTSNPN, CDR2 SVGIG (reference sequence). Written as DNA, the CDR3 is TGTGCCAGCTCCCTCCTACAGGGGGAGAACACTGAAGCTTTCTTT. Translation gives CASSLLQGENTEAFF. The variable domain in full, completed from reference TRBV30 and TRBJ1-1, reads SQTIHQWPATLVQPVGSPLSLECTVEGTSNPNLYWYRQAAGRGLQLLFYSVGIGQISSEVPQNLSASRPQDRQFILSSKKLLLSDSGFYLCASSLLQGENTEAFFGQGTRLTVV.

V usage is TRBV11-2 and J usage is TRBJ2-7; 9 bases match TRBD1. Germline V CDR1 and CDR2: SGHAT, FQNNGV. V shed 3 bases, J shed 0 bases, and the junction held 9 bases outside the gene matches. The CDR3 runs 17 residues. As DNA, the CDR3 is TGTGCCAGCAGCTTCCCGTTGGACAGGGGAATCTCCTACGAGCAGTACTTC. Translation gives CASSFPLDRGISYEQYF. Using reference TRBV11-2 and TRBJ2-7 for the parts outside the CDR3, the full variable domain is EAGVAQSPRYKIIEKRQSVAFWCNPISGHATLYWYQQILGQGPKLLIQFQNNGVVDDSQLPKDRFSAERLKGVDSTLKIQPAKLEDSAVYLCASSFPLDRGISYEQYFGPGTRLTVT.

V usage is TRBV7-9 and J usage is TRBJ1-1, with 8 bases aligning to TRBD1. The V gene's germline CDR1 is SEHNR and CDR2 FQNEAQ (reference sequence). V dropped 5 bases and J dropped 4; count of bases not matched to a gene: 21. The CDR3 runs 19 residues. CDR3 sequence (DNA): TGTGCCAGCAGCCGCAAGGGAATACTCCCGGACAGGGCGGTCACTGAAGCTTTCTTT. Its translation is CASSRKGILPDRAVTEAFF.

J is TRBJ1-3 and V is TRBV4-2, with D maybe TRBD1 (6 bases). Trimming removed 2 bases at V and 1 base at J, with 15 bases between. Looked up from germline, CDR1 is LGHNA and CDR2 is YNFKEQ. The CDR3 consists of 17 residues. Written as DNA, the CDR3 is TGTGCCAGCAGCCAACACACTCGGACAGCTTCTGGAAACACCATATATTTT. Translated, it gives CASSQHTRTASGNTIYF.

The CDR3: CASSQGGDTQYF. The CDR3 region has the DNA TGTGCCAGCAGCCAAGGGGGAGATACGCAGTATTTT. The rearrangement joins TRBV3-1 (or the pseudogene TRBV3-2) to TRBJ2-3; no firm D call. V lost 1 base to trimming and J lost 5 bases, with 4 bases between them. The CDR3 extends over 12 amino acids. The germline V gene encodes CDR1 LGHDT and CDR2 YNNKEL (reference sequence).

This clone was seen at least ten times. The chain carries TRBV7-2 and TRBJ1-5, with 9 bases that match TRBD1. Germline V lookup: CDR1 SGHTA, CDR2 FQGNSA. CDR3 length: 14 amino acids. V was clipped by 5 bases and J by 4 bases; unmatched bases: 3. The DNA for the CDR3 is TGTGCCAGCAGCCCACAGGGGGCAAATCAGCCCCAGCATTTT. Translation gives CASSPQGANQPQHF.

The chain employs TRBV5-8 and TRBJ2-5; 10 nucleotides align to TRBD2. V lost 4 bases and J lost 4; bases outside the gene matches: 1. The CDR3 has 13 residues. CDR1 is SGHTS and CDR2 is YDEGEE in the germline V gene. CDR3 residues: CASSLAGAETQYF. In DNA, the CDR3 is TGTGCCAGCAGCCTAGCGGGAGCAGAGACCCAGTACTTC.

The chain links TRBV15 to TRBJ2-3, with no clear D. Germline V gene lookup returns CDR1 LNHNV and CDR2 YYDKDF (reference sequence). This CDR3 is 12 amino acids long. V was trimmed by 1 base and J by 4 bases, leaving 3 bases between them. CDR3 region: CATSRAADTQYF. Written as DNA, the CDR3 is TGTGCCACCAGCAGAGCGGCAGATACGCAGTATTTT.

This chain uses TRBV6-2 or TRBV6-3 with TRBJ1-5; 7 bases agree with TRBD1. Unmatched junction bases numbered 3, after V lost 4 bases and J lost 3 bases. This CDR3 contains 14 residues. Germline V gives CDR1 MNHEY, CDR2 SVGEGT. The CDR3 reads CASSFGTANQPQHF. CDR3 bases: TGTGCCAGCAGTTTCGGGACAGCCAATCAGCCCCAGCATTTT.

The chain couples TRBV5-3 to TRBJ2-7, with TRBD1 matching over 9 bases. TRBV5-3 is given ORF status, its function remaining uncertain. After removal of 0 bases from V and 6 bases from J, the junction contained 13 bases not matched to a gene. The CDR3 length is 17 residues. In DNA form, the CDR3 reads TGTGCCAGAAGCTTGGGGGTCCGGGACAGGGAGTTTTTCGAGCAGTACTTC. It encodes CARSLGVRDREFFEQYF.

The chain has TRBV9 and TRBJ2-3; D not certain. In germline, CDR1 is SGDLS, CDR2 YYNGEE. The CDR3 sequence is 15 residues long. The ends were cut back, 0 bases at V and 0 bases at J, with 8 bases in the middle. The CDR3 DNA reads as TGTGCCAGCAGCGTAGCGCCGGATAGCACAGATACGCAGTATTTT. Protein: CASSVAPDSTDTQYF.